The 6 T cell receptor beta chains given below trace back to one sample, sequenced in a study of response to subunit inactivated influenza vaccine. One entry per CDR3 protein results from TCRdb running MiXCR on the RT-PCR reads. The sample lists about 520,000 distinct CDR3 sequences, about 25% occurring once. The material sequenced was CD4+ T cells sorted from PBMCs, taken 5 days after vaccination. The receptors shown here come from a man aged 45-65 years who received an inactivated influenza vaccine.

The V gene is TRBV20-1, the J gene TRBJ2-7; no reliable D call. CDR3 size: 14 residues. CDR1 and CDR2 from the germline V gene are DFQATT and SNEGSKA (reference sequence). V gave up 1 base and J gave up 0 bases, with 10 bases separating them. CDR3: CSARGTARSYEQYF. The DNA of the CDR3 is TGCAGTGCTAGAGGGACCGCCCGCTCCTACGAGCAGTACTTC.

The chain recombines TRBV4-2 with TRBJ2-1; 8 nucleotides match TRBD2. Germline lookup yields CDR1 LGHNA and CDR2 YNFKEQ. This CDR3 is 18 amino acids long. V shed 0 bases and J 8 bases; nucleotides not matched to a gene: 15. CDR3 coding DNA: TGTGCCAGCAGCCAAGAACCTCACCTGGCGGGGGGCAGGTATGAGCAGTTCTTC. Residues: CASSQEPHLAGGRYEQFF.

This clonotype has just a few counts. The chain joins TRBV11-1 to TRBJ2-7; 7 bases line up with TRBD1. The CDR3 is 15 amino acids. V was clipped by 5 bases and J by 3 bases; unmatched bases: 10. CDR1 is SGHAT and CDR2 is FQDESV in the germline V gene (reference sequence). The CDR3 loop is CASSQGQSNRYEQYF. In nucleotides, the CDR3 is TGTGCCAGCAGCCAGGGACAGAGCAACCGCTACGAGCAGTACTTC.

This clonotype was seen a few times. V and J are TRBV5-6 and TRBJ1-6, with 9 bases fitting TRBD1. This CDR3 has 14 residues. Germline assignment: CDR1 SGHDT and CDR2 YYEEEE. The junction had 6 bases not matched to a gene; V was cut back by 4 bases and J by 10 bases. CDR3 loop: CASSQTGGRSPLHF. The CDR3 region has the DNA TGTGCCAGCAGCCAGACAGGGGGTCGGTCACCCCTCCACTTT.

This CDR3 is CSARPGSTDTQYF. DNA of the CDR3: TGCAGTGCTCGTCCCGGTAGCACAGATACGCAGTATTTT. The chain combines TRBV20-1 with TRBJ2-3; unclear D gene. The CDR3 totals 13 residues. Trimming took off 5 bases at V and 0 bases at J, with 9 bases between the two ends. Germline lookup yields CDR1 DFQATT and CDR2 SNEGSKA (reference sequence).

This clonotype was counted only a few times. The chain employs TRBV20-1 and TRBJ2-7; 7 nucleotides agree with TRBD1. Unmatched junction bases numbered 3, after V lost 5 bases and J lost 2 bases. Germline-derived CDR1 and CDR2 are DFQATT and SNEGSKA (reference sequence). CDR3 length: 12 residues. CDR3 sequence: CSALTGTYEQYF. The CDR3 DNA reads as TGCAGTGCTTTGACAGGGACCTACGAGCAGTACTTC.